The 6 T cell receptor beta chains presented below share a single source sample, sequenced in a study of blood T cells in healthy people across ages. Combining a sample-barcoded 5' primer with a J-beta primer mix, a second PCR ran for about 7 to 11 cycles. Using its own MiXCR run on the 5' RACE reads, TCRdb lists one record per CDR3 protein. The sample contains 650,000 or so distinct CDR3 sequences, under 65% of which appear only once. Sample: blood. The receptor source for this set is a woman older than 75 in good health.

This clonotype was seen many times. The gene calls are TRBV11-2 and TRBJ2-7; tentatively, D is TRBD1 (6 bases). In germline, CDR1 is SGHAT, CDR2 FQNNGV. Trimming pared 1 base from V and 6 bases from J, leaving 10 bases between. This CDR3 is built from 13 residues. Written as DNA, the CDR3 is TGTGCCAGCAGCTTAGGTTTCAGGGGCGAGCAGTACTTC. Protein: CASSLGFRGEQYF.

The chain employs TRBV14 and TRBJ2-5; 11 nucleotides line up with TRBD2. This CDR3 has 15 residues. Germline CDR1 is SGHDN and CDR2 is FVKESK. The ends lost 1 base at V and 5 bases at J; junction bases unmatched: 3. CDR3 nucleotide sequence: TGTGCCAGCAGCCAAGGTAGACTAGCGGGGGAGACCCAGTACTTC. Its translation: CASSQGRLAGETQYF.

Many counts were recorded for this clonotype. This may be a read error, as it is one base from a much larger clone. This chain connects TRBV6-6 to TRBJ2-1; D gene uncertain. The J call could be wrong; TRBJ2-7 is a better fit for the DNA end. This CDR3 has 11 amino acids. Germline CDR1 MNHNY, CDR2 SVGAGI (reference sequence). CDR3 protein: CASNSYNEQYF. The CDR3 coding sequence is TGTGCCAGCAACTCCTACAATGAGCAGTACTTC.

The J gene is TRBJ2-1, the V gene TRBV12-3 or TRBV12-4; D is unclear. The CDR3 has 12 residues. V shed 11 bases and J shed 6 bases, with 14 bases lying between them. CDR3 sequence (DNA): TGTGCCCGCAAGGGTCTCGCCAATGAGCAGTTCTTC. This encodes CARKGLANEQFF.

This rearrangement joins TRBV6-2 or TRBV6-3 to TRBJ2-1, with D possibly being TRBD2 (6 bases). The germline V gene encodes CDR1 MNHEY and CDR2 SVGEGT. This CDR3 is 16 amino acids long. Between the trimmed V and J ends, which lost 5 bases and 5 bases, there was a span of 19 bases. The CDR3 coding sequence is TGTGCCAGCAGTCCTCCGGTGCGGGGTATCAACAATGAGCAGTTCTTC. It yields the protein CASSPPVRGINNEQFF.

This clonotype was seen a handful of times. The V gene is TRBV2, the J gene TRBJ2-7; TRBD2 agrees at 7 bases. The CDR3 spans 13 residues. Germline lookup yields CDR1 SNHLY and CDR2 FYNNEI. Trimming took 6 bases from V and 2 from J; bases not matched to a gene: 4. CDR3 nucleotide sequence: TGTGCCAGCAGCGCCGGACTAGCCTACGAGCAGTACTTC. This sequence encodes CASSAGLAYEQYF.